This TCR beta chain was sequenced in a study of blood T cell repertoires in COVID-19 (dated by TCRdb to the early 2020s). Looking at the study overall: Samples from collaborators originated in the United States, Italy and Spain and spanned both the acute and convalescent phases of COVID-19. The dataset comprised deeply sampled blood TCRbeta repertoires from subjects exposed to, actively infected with, or recovered from COVID-19. The sample metadata nearly always contained a de-identified subject ID, COVID-19 status, age in years and sex. The material from the prospective study consisted of cDNA or gDNA derived from T cells, B-cell-depleted T cells, or PBMCs. Where available, HLA class I and class II types were obtained from metadata supplied by the sample provider rather than from assay-based typing. The repertoires were made available in a free public database intended to serve as a resource for research on the immune response to SARS-CoV-2. The samples were drawn from two sources: the first 160 participants of the ongoing ImmuneRACE study, and fewer than 1,500 subjects contributed by 6 global collaborators. Points the paper makes about the study in general: Clinical and demographic metadata were provided uncurated, with the amount varying by source and participant.

The immunoSEQ Assay, a bias-controlled multiplex PCR, was used to amplify TCRbeta CDR3 regions from genomic DNA. From the authors' description of their analysis: The number of nucleated cells in each sample was estimated by amplification of reference gene primers within the assay. To quantify the absolute abundance of each unique TCRbeta CDR3 rearrangement, sequence reads were collapsed and filtered. For each sample, productive Simpson clonality was calculated by taking the square root of Simpson's diversity index across productive rearrangements. Here the immuneACCESS table is served through TCRdb, limited to in-frame sequences with V and J called. Missing clones are a known gap in these copies; in checked studies unresolved V genes cover under half, and the rest lacks a known reason. V, J and clone size derive from that table, while D and trimming were established from the DNA sequence. The sample table holds about 100,000 clones, of which around nine tenths were seen once. Approximately 5% of the sample belongs to the ten largest clones.

Comment on this clone: Its recognized antigen is unknown. No clone much larger than this one lies a single base away; base qualities are absent.

The germline V gene (reference sequence) sets CDR1 to GTSNPN and CDR2 to SVGIG. Inclusive of the bounding cysteine and phenylalanine, the CDR3 is 12 residues long. Only the CDR3 region is kept as DNA, spanning 36 bases read in frame from base 1. At the junction V is shortened by 4 bases and J by 6 bases, with 12 bases in between. Each collaborating institution followed its own protocols to collect whole blood in K2EDTA tubes. For TCRbeta analysis, collaborators shipped samples in one of three forms: frozen whole blood, isolated PBMCs, or DNA extracted from either of those sample types. The V gene is TRBV30 and the J gene is TRBJ1-2, with TRBD1 tentatively as D gene (5 bases match). The source material was peripheral blood. The TCR comes from a human donor in a cohort sampled during active COVID-19. The DNA reads as follows: TGTGCCTGGAACAGGCCGCTCCATGGCTACACCTTC. Translated, this gives CAWNRPLHGYTF.